This entry lists 16 T cell receptor beta chains sequenced from one sample in a study of vaccination effects on CD4 cells after COVID-19 (dated by TCRdb to 2022 to 2024). To identify antigen-specific CD4+ T cell clonotypes by their expansion, the ViraFEST assay first stimulated PBMC with viral peptide pools and then applied TCR sequencing. After more than nine days of culture, CD4+ T cells were isolated with the EasySep CD4+ T cell isolation kit. Two doses of either the BNT162b2 or the mRNA-1273 mRNA SARS-CoV-2 vaccine were administered to participants. Library prep was done by the immunoSEQ multiplex PCR assay. The immuneACCESS repertoire file appears here via TCRdb, limited to in-frame rearrangements. These files lack a portion of the clones; in checked studies, under half of the deficit traces to unresolved V genes, and the cause of the others is not known. The table for this sample lists 60,000 to 85,000 clones; around 70% of them were counted only once. The top ten clones comprise less than 2% of the sample.

Their specific antigens are unknown. The sequencing used CD4+ T cells from PBMCs cultured with HCoV-229E spike peptides, collected after COVID-19 vaccination. This specimen's cell subset or site label, per the study, means: HCoV-229E spike overlapping peptide pool stimulation. The receptors originated from a human donor who received a COVID-19 vaccine.

V and J are TRBV7-7 and TRBJ2-3; TRBD1 agrees at 7 bases. Trimming cost V 3 bases and J 1 base; bases outside gene matches: 1. The germline V gene encodes CDR1 SSHAT and CDR2 FNYEAQ (reference sequence). The CDR3 contains 14 residues. This CDR3 is CASSLRGRTDTQYF. The CDR3 DNA follows: TGTGCCAGCAGCTTGAGGGGGCGCACAGATACGCAGTATTTT.

V usage is TRBV4-1 and J usage is TRBJ2-5; D is unresolved. The CDR3 runs to 16 residues. V dropped 0 bases and J dropped 5 bases, with 16 bases sitting between them. CDR1 and CDR2 from the germline V gene are MGHRA and YSYEKL. In nucleotides, the CDR3 is TGCGCCAGCAGCCAAGAGTTTCTGGGCCCTACCGAGACCCAGTACTTC. Its translation: CASSQEFLGPTETQYF.

The chain uses TRBV7-2 and TRBJ2-1, with TRBD1 as a possible D gene (6 bases). Trimming shortened V by 0 bases and J by 0 bases, and 9 bases separated the two germline ends. The CDR3 has 16 residues. Germline V gene data show CDR1 as SGHTA and CDR2 as FQGNSA. CDR3 sequence reads: CASSLAGATSYNEQFF. In DNA, the CDR3 is TGTGCCAGCAGCTTAGCGGGGGCTACCTCCTACAATGAGCAGTTCTTC.

The chain employs TRBV2 and TRBJ2-3, with 8 bases aligning to TRBD1. There are 15 residues in the CDR3. Germline CDR1 and CDR2: SNHLY and FYNNEI. The trim removed 7 bases at V and 0 bases at J, leaving 6 bases unmatched. CDR3 in DNA: TGTGCCAGCACTAGGGACAGGCTTAGCACAGATACGCAGTATTTT. Translated, it gives CASTRDRLSTDTQYF.

This clone appeared a few times. V is TRBV25-1 and J is TRBJ1-2; D remains unclear. Germline V lookup: CDR1 MGHDK, CDR2 SYGVNS. Trimming removed 2 bases from V and 3 bases from J, with 7 bases in between. This CDR3 is built from 13 residues. As DNA, the CDR3 is TGTGCCAGCAGTGAAGGAGTCGACTATGGCTACACCTTC. Translated: CASSEGVDYGYTF.

This chain links TRBV6-6 with TRBJ1-6, with 7 bases lining up with TRBD1. The CDR3 extends over 15 amino acids. Germline V lookup: CDR1 MNHNY, CDR2 SVGAGI (reference sequence). V shed 7 bases and J 9 bases; nucleotides not matched to a gene: 12. The CDR3 DNA reads TGTGCCAGCACCACCTCGACAGGGTCAAGTTCACCCCTCCACTTT. As protein: CASTTSTGSSSPLHF.

This clone was found once. V is TRBV7-9 and J is TRBJ2-7; 11 nucleotides agree with TRBD2. CDR3 length: 16 amino acids. Germline CDR1 is SEHNR and CDR2 is FQNEAQ (reference sequence). V gave up 5 bases and J gave up 3 bases; unmatched junction bases: 9. Here the CDR3 reads CASSPILAGVLYEQYV. CDR3 nucleotide sequence: TGTGCCAGCAGCCCAATACTAGCGGGGGTCCTCTACGAGCAGTACGTC.

J is TRBJ2-7 and V is TRBV6-5; D is unclear. Germline V gene sequence: CDR1 MNHEY, CDR2 SVGAGI. Trimming left V 6 bases short and J 3 bases short, with 12 bases between. The CDR3 is made up of 13 amino acids. The chain's CDR3 is CASRRPLRYEQYV. The CDR3 DNA is TGTGCCAGCAGACGCCCCCTTCGCTACGAGCAGTACGTC.

This clone was seen a few times. The rearrangement uses TRBV19 and TRBJ1-1, with 7 bases lining up with TRBD1. Germline loops: CDR1 LNHDA, CDR2 SQIVND (reference sequence). The trim removed 3 bases at V and 2 bases at J, leaving 6 bases unmatched. The CDR3 is made up of 15 amino acids. CDR3 DNA: TGTGCCAGTAGTATCCCGGGACAGCGTAACACTGAAGCTTTCTTT. Its protein product is CASSIPGQRNTEAFF. Looking up the rest from reference TRBV19 and TRBJ1-1 gives the full variable domain: DGGITQSPKYLFRKEGQNVTLSCEQNLNHDAMYWYRQDPGQGLRLIYYSQIVNDFQKGDIAEGYSVSREKKESFPLTVTSAQKNPTAFYLCASSIPGQRNTEAFFGQGTRLTVV.

The chain recombines TRBV9 with TRBJ1-6; no clear D gene. The ends were cut back, 2 bases at V and 0 bases at J, with 6 bases in the middle. The CDR3 totals 15 residues. Germline assignment: CDR1 SGDLS and CDR2 YYNGEE. The CDR3 coding sequence is TGTGCCAGCAGCGTTACCAGCTCCTATAATTCACCCCTCCACTTT. Amino acid sequence: CASSVTSSYNSPLHF.

Points on this clone: This same CDR3 is encoded by further DNA sequences in the sample. V usage is TRBV12-3 or TRBV12-4 and J usage is TRBJ2-6; D gene uncertain. V was cut by 1 base and J by 4 bases, with 2 bases left in between. The CDR3 length is 13 residues. CDR3 residues: CASSLVGANVLTF. CDR3 coding DNA: TGTGCCAGCAGTTTAGTGGGGGCCAACGTCCTGACTTTC.

The chain carries TRBV5-8 and TRBJ1-2; 10 bases align to TRBD1. Germline V gene sequence: CDR1 SGHTS, CDR2 YDEGEE. This CDR3 is built from 16 residues. V shed 4 bases, J shed 0 bases, and the junction held 6 bases outside the gene matches. This CDR3 is CASSKGTGVTNYGYTF. CDR3 sequence (DNA): TGTGCCAGCAGCAAGGGGACAGGGGTTACTAACTATGGCTACACCTTC.

For the CDR3, the DNA is TGTGCCAGCAGCAAAAGGAATTATAGCAATCAGCCCCAGCATTTT. It encodes CASSKRNYSNQPQHF. This chain connects TRBV21-1 to TRBJ1-5. TRBV21-1 is deemed a pseudogene. The CDR3 extends over 15 amino acids.

This chain uses TRBV19 with TRBJ1-6; TRBD1 agrees at 8 bases. Germline CDR1 reads LNHDA; CDR2 reads SQIVND (reference sequence). Germline trimming cut 2 bases from V and 9 bases from J; bases unmatched to any gene: 9. The CDR3 covers 16 residues. This CDR3 is CASSIIGTGIASPLHF. The CDR3 DNA reads as TGTGCCAGTAGTATAATCGGGACAGGAATCGCTTCACCCCTCCACTTT.

J is TRBJ2-5 and V is TRBV2, with 8 nucleotides matching TRBD1. Looked up from germline, CDR1 is SNHLY and CDR2 is FYNNEI. The CDR3 runs 15 residues. Germline trimming cut 7 bases from V and 5 bases from J; bases unmatched to any gene: 12. The CDR3 region has the DNA TGTGCCAGCAAACCCGCCCGACAGGGGTGGGAGACCCAGTACTTC. Translated: CASKPARQGWETQYF.

V is TRBV5-1 and J is TRBJ2-7, with D perhaps TRBD1 (6 bases). CDR1 is SGHRS, CDR2 YFSETQ, per germline. This CDR3 region has 17 residues. Trimming cost V 0 bases and J 5 bases, with 21 bases left between them. The CDR3 region has the DNA TGCGCCAGCAGCTTGGAGGGGACCAAAGGACAGCCCAACGAGCAGTACGTC. This gives the protein CASSLEGTKGQPNEQYV.